This section outlines one T cell receptor beta chain sequence together with its context. The antigen is undetermined. The data stem from a study of blood T cells in healthy people across ages. Study outcomes and limitations: Correlation between TCR beta diversity and naive T cell percentage was strong. Whereas aged donors had fewer naive CD4+ cells, long-lived donors had more of them and higher diversity.

Combining a sample-barcoded 5' primer with a J-beta primer mix, a second PCR ran for about 6 to 12 cycles. TCRdb fed the 5' RACE reads into MiXCR, producing one record per CDR3 protein. The repertoire has about 320,000 distinct CDR3 sequences, 25% to 30% of them found once; the top ten carry approximately 30%. Looked up from germline, CDR1 is KGHSH and CDR2 is LQKENI. Trimming cost V 1 base and J 4 bases; bases outside gene matches: 8. This CDR3 comprises 17 residues. Researchers isolated at least 6.5 million PBMCs per sample. Samples each had at least 5.5 micrograms of total RNA extracted. The sample consisted of blood. This sequence was found in an older woman in good health. This rearrangement joins TRBV18 to TRBJ1-5, with 9 bases lining up with TRBD1. The CDR3 is CASSPRSRTGDNQPQHF. For the CDR3, the DNA is TGTGCCAGCTCACCACGTTCTAGGACAGGGGATAATCAGCCCCAGCATTTT.